This TCR beta chain stems from a study of blood T cell repertoires in COVID-19. Across the whole study: PBMCs, B-cell-depleted T cells, or T cells provided the cDNA or gDNA that made up the material.

Generated by immunoSEQ multiplex PCR, the TCRdb table keeps only in-frame clones and is missing some. The sample consists of tens of thousands of clones, more than 65% of them appearing once. This clone has just a few counts. The length of the CDR3 is 15 residues. Trimming cost V 0 bases and J 7 bases; bases outside gene matches: 6. Germline-derived CDR1 and CDR2 are MNHEY and SVGAGI. V gene TRBV6-5 combines with J gene TRBJ2-7; 10 bases line up with TRBD1. The sequence was obtained from a woman in her seventies with acute or convalescent COVID-19. Sequences were obtained from peripheral blood. In DNA, the CDR3 is TGTGCCAGCAGTTACTCCCGACAGGGGGCGGGGGAGCAGTACTTC. Residues: CASSYSRQGAGEQYF.